One sample yielded the 6 T cell receptor beta chains listed below, sequenced in a study of blood T cell repertoires in COVID-19. The repertoire was sequenced with immunoSEQ multiplex PCR; TCRdb's copy has only in-frame clones and lacks some. The sample has about 150,000 clones; 65% to 85% are singletons. Sequenced material: peripheral blood. These receptor sequences come from a man aged 60 to 75 with active or convalescent COVID-19.

J is TRBJ1-1 and V is TRBV14; perhaps TRBD1 as D (5 bases). The V gene's germline CDR1 is SGHDN and CDR2 FVKESK. The CDR3 has 13 residues. Trimming took 6 bases from V and 5 from J, leaving 13 bases between them. CDR3 DNA sequence: TGTGCCAGCAGACCTCAGGGTTGGACTGAAGCTTTCTTT. This encodes CASRPQGWTEAFF.

This sequence joins TRBV28 and TRBJ2-7; no clear D. Germline loops: CDR1 MDHEN, CDR2 SYDVKM. The CDR3 spans 12 residues. V lost 8 bases and J 4 bases, leaving 12 bases between the germline ends. CDR3 protein: CASRRGIYEQYF. CDR3 DNA sequence: TGTGCCAGCCGAAGAGGAATTTACGAGCAGTACTTC.

The chain is built from TRBV6-1 and TRBJ2-1; TRBD1 might be the D (6 bases). The CDR3 sequence is 13 residues long. The V and J ends lost 2 bases and 7 bases respectively, with 9 bases between them. Germline V lookup: CDR1 MNHNS, CDR2 SASEGT. DNA of the CDR3: TGTGCCAGCAGTGAAACAGGGCCTAATGAGCAGTTCTTC. As protein: CASSETGPNEQFF.

The chain recombines TRBV7-6 with TRBJ2-5; 10 nucleotides align to TRBD1. CDR3 size: 14 residues. With V trimmed by 5 bases and J by 4 bases, 4 bases remained unmatched. Germline V gene sequence: CDR1 SGHVS, CDR2 FNYEAQ. CDR3 amino acids: CASSLRDRGETQYF. DNA of the CDR3: TGTGCCAGCAGCCTCCGGGACAGGGGAGAGACCCAGTACTTC.

The V and J genes are TRBV5-1 and TRBJ2-6, with D maybe TRBD2 (6 bases). CDR3 length: 17 residues. The V and J ends lost 4 bases and 0 bases respectively, with 14 bases between them. Germline CDR1 and CDR2: SGHRS and YFSETQ. CDR3 loop: CASSPDPGGSGANVLTF. The CDR3 DNA reads as TGCGCCAGCAGCCCGGACCCCGGGGGCTCTGGGGCCAACGTCCTGACTTTC.

The V gene is TRBV7-2, the J gene TRBJ2-3; TRBD2 is a possible D gene (5 bases). The CDR3 loop spans 16 amino acids. Germline CDR1 reads SGHTA; CDR2 reads FQGNSA. V was pared by 3 bases and J by 0 bases, with 13 bases between. CDR3 sequence reads: CASSLAGDTSTDTQYF. In nucleotides, the CDR3 is TGTGCCAGCAGCTTGGCCGGGGATACTAGCACAGATACGCAGTATTTT.